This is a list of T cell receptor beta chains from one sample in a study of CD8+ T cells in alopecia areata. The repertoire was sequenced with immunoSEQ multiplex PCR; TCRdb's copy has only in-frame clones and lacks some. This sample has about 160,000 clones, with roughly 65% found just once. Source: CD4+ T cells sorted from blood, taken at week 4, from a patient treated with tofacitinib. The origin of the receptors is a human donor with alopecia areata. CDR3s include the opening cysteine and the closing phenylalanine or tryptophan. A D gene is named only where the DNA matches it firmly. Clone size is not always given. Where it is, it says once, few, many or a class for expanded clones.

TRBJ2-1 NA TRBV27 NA TGTGCCAGCGGACCAGGGTATGAGCAGTTCTTC CASGPGYEQFF
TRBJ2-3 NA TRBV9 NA TGTGCCAGCAGCCCCCGGGTTGGCGATACGCAGTATTTT CASSPRVGDTQYF
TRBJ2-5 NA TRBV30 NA TGTGCCTGGAAAAGAACAAAAGAGACCCAGTACTTC CAWKRTKETQYF
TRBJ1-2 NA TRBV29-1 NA TGCAGCGCAGCTGGTCAGGAGACCCTCAACTATGGCTACACCTTC CSAAGQETLNYGYTF
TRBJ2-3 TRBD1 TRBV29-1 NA TGCAGCGTAGACAGGGGAGATACGCAGTATTTT CSVDRGDTQYF
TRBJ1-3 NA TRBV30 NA TGTGCCTGGAGCGTTGGGACGGCAACCGACACCATATATTTT CAWSVGTATDTIYF
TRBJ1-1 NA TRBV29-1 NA TGCAGCGTTGACCCCAGGTTGAACACTGAAGCTTTCTTT CSVDPRLNTEAFF
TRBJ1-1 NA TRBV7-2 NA TGTGCCAGCAGCCAGCCCGCCAGTGGTGGCGAAGCTTTCTTT CASSQPASGGEAFF
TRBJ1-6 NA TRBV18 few TGTGCCAGCTCACCGGGTCAGTCTTCCAATTCACCCCTCCACTTT CASSPGQSSNSPLHF
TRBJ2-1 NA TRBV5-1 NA TGCGCCAGCAGCTTGGAGTTCCTCTCCTACAATGAGCAGTTCTTC CASSLEFLSYNEQFF
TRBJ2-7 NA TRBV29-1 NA TGCAGCGTTCTAGACTACGAGCAGTACTTC CSVLDYEQYF
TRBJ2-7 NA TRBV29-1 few TGCAGCGTTGAAGAAGGGCACAGGGAGCAGTACTTC CSVEEGHREQYF
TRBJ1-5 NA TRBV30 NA TGTGCCTGGAGTGGGAGGGCCGACCAGCCCCAGCATTTT CAWSGRADQPQHF
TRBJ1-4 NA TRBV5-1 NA TGCGCCAGCAGCTTGGGGCAGGGTGGTGAAAAACTGTTTTTT CASSLGQGGEKLFF
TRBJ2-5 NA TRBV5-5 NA TGTGCCAGCACCTTTGCCCATTCAGGAGAGACCCAGTACTTC CASTFAHSGETQYF
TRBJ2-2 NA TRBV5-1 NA TGCGCCAGCAGCTTGGAAGGCAGGACCAACACCGGGGAGCTGTTTTTT CASSLEGRTNTGELFF
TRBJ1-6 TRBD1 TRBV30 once TGTGCCTGGAGTTCAGCAGGGGGGAATTCACCCCTCCACTTT CAWSSAGGNSPLHF
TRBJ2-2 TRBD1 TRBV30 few TGTGCCTGGAGTGTAGCAGGGGGCACCGGGGAGCTGTTTTTT CAWSVAGGTGELFF
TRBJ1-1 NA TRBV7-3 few TGTGCCAGCAGCTTAAGTGGGAACACTGAAGCTTTCTTT CASSLSGNTEAFF
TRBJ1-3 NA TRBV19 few TGTGCCAGTAGCTTGGCTATTCCCTCTGGAAACACCATATATTTT CASSLAIPSGNTIYF
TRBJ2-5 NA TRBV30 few TGTGCCTGGAGTCCAGGGGAGACCCAGTACTTC CAWSPGETQYF
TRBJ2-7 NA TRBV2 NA TGTGCCAGCAGTCAGGCAGCTCTGGAGCAGTACTTC CASSQAALEQYF
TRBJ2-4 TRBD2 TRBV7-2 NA TGTGCCAGCAGCTTTACTAGCGGGGGGGCTAACATTCAGTACTTC CASSFTSGGANIQYF
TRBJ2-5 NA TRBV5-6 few TGTGCCAGCAGCTCGAGAATGCAGGGGTTTCAAGAGACCCAGTACTTC CASSSRMQGFQETQYF
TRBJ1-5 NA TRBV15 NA TGTGCCACCAGCAGACCCGGACAGAACAATCAGCCCCAGCATTTT CATSRPGQNNQPQHF
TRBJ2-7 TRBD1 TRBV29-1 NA TGCAGCGTTGAAAACCCCCAGACAGGGGGCGAGCAGTACTTC CSVENPQTGGEQYF
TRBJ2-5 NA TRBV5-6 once TGTGCCAGCACCTACGGGGTGGAGACCCAGTACTTC CASTYGVETQYF
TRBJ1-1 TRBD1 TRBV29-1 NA TGCAGCGTTGGACGGGACAGGGGGCTTGACACTGAAGCTTTCTTT CSVGRDRGLDTEAFF
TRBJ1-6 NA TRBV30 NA TGTGCCTGGAGTGGATGGGCCGGGACCCATTCACCCCTCCACTTT CAWSGWAGTHSPLHF
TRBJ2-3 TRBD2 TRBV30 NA TGTGCCTGCTCGGCGGGGGGGGTAGCAGATACGCAGTATTTT CACSAGGVADTQYF
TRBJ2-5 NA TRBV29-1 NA TGCAGCGTTGTGTCAGTCCAAGAGACCCAGTACTTC CSVVSVQETQYF
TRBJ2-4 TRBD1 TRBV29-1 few TGCAGCGTGGGTGACAGGGAAAAAAACATTCAGTACTTC CSVGDREKNIQYF
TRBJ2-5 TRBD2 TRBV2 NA TGTGCCAGCAGTGATCGTGGTACTAGCGGAGAGACCCAGTACTTC CASSDRGTSGETQYF
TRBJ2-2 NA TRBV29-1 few TGCAGCGTTGGGTCGTCGGCCACCGGGGAGCTGTTTTTT CSVGSSATGELFF
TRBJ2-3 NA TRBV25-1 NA TGTGCCAGCAGTGACCCGACTAGCACAGATACGCAGTATTTT CASSDPTSTDTQYF
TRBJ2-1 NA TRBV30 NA TGTGCCTGGAGTAATCGGGTCCTCAATGAGCAGTTCTTC CAWSNRVLNEQFF
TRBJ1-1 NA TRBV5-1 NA TGCGCCAGCTCCCACGGGGGCCCGAACACTGAAGCTTTCTTT CASSHGGPNTEAFF
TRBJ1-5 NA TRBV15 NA TGTGCCACCAGCGGTCAACCGGGGGTTGGTCAGCCCCAGCATTTT CATSGQPGVGQPQHF
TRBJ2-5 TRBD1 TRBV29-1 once TGCAGCGTTGGGGCAGGGGGCCAGGAGACCCAGTACTTC CSVGAGGQETQYF
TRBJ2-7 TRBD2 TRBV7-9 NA TGTGCCAGCAGCCCCGCGGGGGGGCTTATCTCCTACGAGCAGTACTTC CASSPAGGLISYEQYF
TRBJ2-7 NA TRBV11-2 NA TGTGCCAGCAGCTTAGGGACGAGCTCCTACGAGCAGTACTTC CASSLGTSSYEQYF
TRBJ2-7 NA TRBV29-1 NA TGCAGCGTTGTTCGCAGGACGGGGTTCTACGAGCAGTACTTC CSVVRRTGFYEQYF
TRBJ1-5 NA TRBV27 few TGTGCCAGCAGTCTTGTTGGGGTGAGCAATCAGCCCCAGCATTTT CASSLVGVSNQPQHF
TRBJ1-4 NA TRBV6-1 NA TGTGCCAGCAGCCCCAACGGTTGGGTAGGTGAAAAACTGTTTTTT CASSPNGWVGEKLFF
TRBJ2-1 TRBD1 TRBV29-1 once TGCAGCGCTAGGGGACAGAACAATGAGCAGTTCTTC CSARGQNNEQFF
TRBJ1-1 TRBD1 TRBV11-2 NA TGTGCCAGCAGCTTAGTAAACAGGGGTCAGGGTGAAGCTTTCTTT CASSLVNRGQGEAFF
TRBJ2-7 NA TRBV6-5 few TGTGCCAGCAGTTACTCGAGGAGCTACGAGCAGTACTTC CASSYSRSYEQYF
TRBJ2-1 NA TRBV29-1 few TGCAGCGGACGGACACCAGGAACCAGTGAGCAGTTCTTC CSGRTPGTSEQFF
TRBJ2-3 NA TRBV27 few TGTGCCAGCAGTTTACGAGCCCCGGGGATCCGCACAGATACGCAGTATTTT CASSLRAPGIRTDTQYF
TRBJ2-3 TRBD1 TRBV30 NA TGTGCCTGGAGTGGAACCGGGACAGGGGGTCTAGATACGCAGTATTTT CAWSGTGTGGLDTQYF
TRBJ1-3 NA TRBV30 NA TGTGCCTGGGACTTGGGGGGCCGTGGAAACACCATATATTTT CAWDLGGRGNTIYF
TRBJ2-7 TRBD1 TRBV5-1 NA TGCGCCAGCAGCGGGACAGGGATCTACGAGCAGTACTTC CASSGTGIYEQYF
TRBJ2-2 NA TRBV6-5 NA TGTGCCAGCAGAAAACCAGGGCATGCCACCGGGGAGCTGTTTTTT CASRKPGHATGELFF
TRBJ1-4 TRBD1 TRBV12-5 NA TGTGCTAGTGCCCCGGGACAGGGGGCAACTAATGAAAAACTGTTTTTT CASAPGQGATNEKLFF
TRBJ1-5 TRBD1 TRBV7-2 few TGTGCCAGCAGCGCGAACAGGGGTATGGCCAATCAGCCCCAGCATTTT CASSANRGMANQPQHF